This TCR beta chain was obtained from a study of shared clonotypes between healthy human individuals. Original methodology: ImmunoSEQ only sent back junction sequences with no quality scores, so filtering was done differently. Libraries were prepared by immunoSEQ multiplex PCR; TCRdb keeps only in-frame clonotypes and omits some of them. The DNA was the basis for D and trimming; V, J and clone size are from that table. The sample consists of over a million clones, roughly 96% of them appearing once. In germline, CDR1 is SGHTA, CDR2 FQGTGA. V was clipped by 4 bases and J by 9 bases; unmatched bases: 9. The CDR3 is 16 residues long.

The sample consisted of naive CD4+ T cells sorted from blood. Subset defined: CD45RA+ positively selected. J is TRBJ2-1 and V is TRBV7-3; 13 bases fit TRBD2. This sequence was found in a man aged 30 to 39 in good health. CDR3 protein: CASSSIGLAGVGEQFF. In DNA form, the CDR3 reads TGTGCCAGCAGCTCAATCGGACTAGCGGGAGTCGGTGAGCAGTTCTTC.